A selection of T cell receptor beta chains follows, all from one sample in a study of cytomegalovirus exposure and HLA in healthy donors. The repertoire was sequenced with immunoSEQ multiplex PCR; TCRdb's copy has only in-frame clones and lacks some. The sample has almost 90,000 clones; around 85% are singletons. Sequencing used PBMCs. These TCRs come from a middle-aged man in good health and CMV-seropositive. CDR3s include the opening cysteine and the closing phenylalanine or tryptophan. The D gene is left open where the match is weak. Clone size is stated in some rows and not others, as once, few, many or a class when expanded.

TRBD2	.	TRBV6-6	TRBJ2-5	CASRKTSGGQETQYF	TGTGCCAGCCGAAAGACTAGCGGGGGCCAGGAGACCCAGTACTTC
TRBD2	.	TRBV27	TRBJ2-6	CASSPLAGGLSGANVLTF	TGTGCCAGCAGCCCACTTGCGGGGGGCCTCTCTGGGGCCAACGTCCTGACTTTC
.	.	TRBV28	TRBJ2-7	CASSSTGEQYF	TGTGCCAGCAGTTCGACAGGAGAGCAGTACTTC
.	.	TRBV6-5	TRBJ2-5	CASRPGQRQETQYF	TGTGCCAGCAGGCCCGGACAGCGACAAGAGACCCAGTACTTC
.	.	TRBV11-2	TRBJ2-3	CASSASDSYTDTQYF	TGTGCCAGCAGCGCTAGTGATAGCTACACAGATACGCAGTATTTT
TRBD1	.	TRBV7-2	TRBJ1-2	CASSLGTGHLGYTF	TGTGCCAGCAGCTTAGGGACAGGGCATCTAGGCTACACCTTC
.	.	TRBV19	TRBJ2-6	CASSNHGIAEPGANVLTF	TGTGCCAGTAGTAACCACGGTATAGCGGAGCCTGGGGCCAACGTCCTGACTTTC
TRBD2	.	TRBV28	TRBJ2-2	CASSPPFYSGSTGELFF	TGTGCCAGCAGTCCCCCGTTTTATAGCGGGAGTACCGGGGAGCTGTTTTTT
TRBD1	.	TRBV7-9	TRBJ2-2	CVSSQTGWDTGELFF	TGTGTCAGCAGCCAGACAGGGTGGGACACCGGGGAGCTGTTTTTT
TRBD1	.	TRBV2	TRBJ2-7	CASSPDRARSYEQYF	TGTGCCAGCAGCCCTGACAGGGCCCGGTCCTACGAGCAGTACTTC
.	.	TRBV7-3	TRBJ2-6	CASSLMGAAGANVLTF	TGTGCCAGCAGCTTAATGGGGGCTGCAGGGGCCAACGTCCTGACTTTC
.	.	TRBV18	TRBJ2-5	CASSPLPGVRGQETQYF	TGTGCCAGCTCACCACTCCCGGGGGTAAGAGGACAAGAGACCCAGTACTTC
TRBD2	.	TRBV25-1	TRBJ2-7	CASSPPGTSSYEQYF	TGTGCCAGCAGTCCGCCCGGGACTAGTTCCTACGAGCAGTACTTC
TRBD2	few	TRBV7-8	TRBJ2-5	CASSLAFWAGGTQETQYF	TGTGCCAGCAGCTTAGCATTTTGGGCGGGAGGGACCCAAGAGACCCAGTACTTC
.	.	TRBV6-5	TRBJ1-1	CASSYSPARYEAFF	TGTGCCAGCAGTTACTCACCAGCGCGCTATGAAGCTTTCTTT
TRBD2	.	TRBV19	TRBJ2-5	CASSIRSLAEETQYF	TGTGCCAGTAGTATACGGTCACTAGCGGAAGAGACCCAGTACTTC
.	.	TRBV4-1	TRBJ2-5	CASSQGPTAVETQYF	TGCGCCAGCAGCCAAGGACCCACCGCGGTAGAGACCCAGTACTTC
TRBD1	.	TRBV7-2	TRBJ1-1	CASSVKQGAKAFF	TGTGCCAGCAGCGTCAAACAGGGGGCGAAAGCTTTCTTT
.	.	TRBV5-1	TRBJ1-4	CASSLSAGQEKLFF	TGCGCCAGCAGCTTGTCAGCAGGGCAAGAAAAACTGTTTTTT
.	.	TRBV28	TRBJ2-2	CASSFLGVRGGELFF	TGTGCCAGCAGTTTTTTAGGGGTCAGGGGCGGGGAGCTGTTTTTT
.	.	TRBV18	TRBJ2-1	CASSPPDRTYNEQFF	TGTGCCAGCTCACCTCCGGACAGAACCTACAATGAGCAGTTCTTC
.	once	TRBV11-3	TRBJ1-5	CASSLSAGKDQPQHF	TGTGCCAGCAGCTTATCGGCAGGGAAGGATCAGCCCCAGCATTTT
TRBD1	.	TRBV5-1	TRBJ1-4	CASSLSGTGIEKLFF	TGCGCCAGCAGCTTGAGCGGGACAGGGATTGAAAAACTGTTTTTT
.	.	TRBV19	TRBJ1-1	CASSLAGASTEAFF	TGTGCCAGTAGTCTCGCGGGGGCGAGTACTGAAGCTTTCTTT
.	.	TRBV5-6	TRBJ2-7	CASSWRGQSISYEQYF	TGTGCCAGCAGCTGGCGGGGGCAGTCAATCTCCTACGAGCAGTACTTC
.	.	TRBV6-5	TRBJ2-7	CASTPGLGYEQYF	TGTGCCAGCACCCCGGGACTGGGATACGAGCAGTACTTC
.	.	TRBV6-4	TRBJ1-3	CASSEGVGNTIYF	TGTGCCAGCAGTGAAGGAGTGGGAAACACCATATATTTT
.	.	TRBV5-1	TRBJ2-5	CASSLPSQETQYF	TGCGCCAGCAGCTTGCCTTCCCAAGAGACCCAGTACTTC
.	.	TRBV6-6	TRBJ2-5	CASSYSRVLETQYF	TGTGCCAGCAGTTACTCCCGGGTTCTGGAGACCCAGTACTTC
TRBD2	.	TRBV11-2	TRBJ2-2	CASNLAGGPTGELFF	TGTGCCAGCAACCTAGCGGGGGGGCCAACCGGGGAGCTGTTTTTT
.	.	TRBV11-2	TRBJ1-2	CASSSAVGLNIF	TGTGCCAGCAGCTCGGCGGTGGGGCTTAACATCTTC
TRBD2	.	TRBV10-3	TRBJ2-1	CAISESGGRSGYEQFF	TGTGCCATCAGTGAGTCGGGAGGGCGTTCGGGGTATGAGCAGTTCTTC
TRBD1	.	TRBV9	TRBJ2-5	CASSVDTGGYQETQYF	TGTGCCAGCAGCGTAGATACAGGGGGCTATCAAGAGACCCAGTACTTC